Below are 18 T cell receptor beta chains sequenced from a single sample in a study of PD-L1 blockade in urothelial cancer. Sequencing used immunoSEQ multiplex PCR; TCRdb keeps in-frame clones, though not all of them. The sample has some 45,000 clones; approximately 88% are singletons. Sequencing used PBMCs, obtained around atezolizumab (anti-PD-L1) treatment. These receptors all come from an elderly man with urothelial cancer.

The genes are TRBV11-2 and TRBJ2-3; TRBD2 aligns across 7 bases. This CDR3 has 16 residues. The germline V gene has CDR1 SGHAT and CDR2 FQNNGV. V lost 5 bases, J lost 2 bases, and 10 bases stayed unmatched. CDR3 residues: CASSLLQGGPTDTQYF. The CDR3 coding sequence is TGTGCCAGCAGCCTCCTCCAGGGAGGGCCCACAGATACGCAGTATTTT.

This chain uses TRBV11-2 with TRBJ2-3, with 7 bases lining up with TRBD2. Germline assignment: CDR1 SGHAT and CDR2 FQNNGV. The ends lost 5 bases at V and 0 bases at J; junction bases unmatched: 8. This CDR3 has 16 amino acids. The DNA of the CDR3 is TGTGCCAGCAGCCGGCGCGCGCGGGAGAGCACAGATACGCAGTATTTT. This translates into CASSRRARESTDTQYF.

This chain links TRBV28 with TRBJ2-7; 8 bases agree with TRBD1. With 5 bases clipped from V and 5 bases from J, the junction kept 8 bases outside the gene matches. CDR1 and CDR2 from the germline V gene are MDHEN and SYDVKM. The CDR3 length is 14 residues. CDR3 sequence reads: CASSLIMTGDEQYF. CDR3 bases: TGTGCCAGCAGTCTTATAATGACAGGGGACGAGCAGTACTTC.

The DNA for the CDR3 is TGTGCCAGCAGCCAAGATGTAGGGGCGCAGTACTTC. Protein product: CASSQDVGAQYF. This chain links TRBV14 with TRBJ2-7; weak D call: TRBD1 (5 bases). The V gene's germline CDR1 is SGHDN and CDR2 FVKESK. The CDR3 is 12 amino acids. Deletions cut 0 bases from V and 9 bases from J, with 9 bases between.

The chain combines TRBV5-3 with TRBJ2-1, with 13 bases matching TRBD2. TRBV5-3 is known as an ORF, though its function is uncertain. The V and J ends lost 0 bases and 5 bases, in that order; junction bases with no gene match: 11. The CDR3 spans 19 residues. Written as DNA, the CDR3 is TGTGCCAGAAGCTTGGTAACTAGCGGGAGGGCCCATCGTGACAATGAGCAGTTCTTC. It encodes CARSLVTSGRAHRDNEQFF.

This chain joins TRBV7-9 and TRBJ1-1, with 7 bases matching TRBD1. Germline V CDR1 and CDR2: SEHNR, FQNEAQ (reference sequence). Trimming removed 0 bases from V and 4 bases from J; junction bases left unmatched: 8. CDR3 length: 16 residues. The CDR3 region has the DNA TGTGCCAGCAGCTTAGCCCCGACAGGGACGACCACTGAAGCTTTCTTT. This codes for CASSLAPTGTTTEAFF.

This chain connects TRBV7-8 to TRBJ2-1, with D possibly TRBD2 on 5 matching bases. Germline V CDR1 and CDR2: SGHVS, FQNEAQ. The CDR3 covers 12 residues. Trimming removed 5 bases at V and 7 bases at J, with 9 bases between. The CDR3 DNA reads as TGTGCCAGCAGCCACCGGAGGAATGAGCAGTTCTTC. This encodes CASSHRRNEQFF.

The chain links TRBV20-1 to TRBJ2-7; 7 bases line up with TRBD1. V was clipped by 3 bases and J by 6 bases; unmatched bases: 2. Germline V gene data show CDR1 as DFQATT and CDR2 as SNEGSKA (reference sequence). This CDR3 has 11 residues. CDR3 coding DNA: TGCAGTGCTAGCTCAGGGGGCGAGCAGTACTTC. The encoded protein is CSASSGGEQYF.

For the CDR3, the DNA is TGTGCCAGCAGTACCGGGACACAGCTCTACGAGCAGTACTTC. Translation gives CASSTGTQLYEQYF. The rearrangement joins TRBV27 to TRBJ2-7; maybe TRBD1 (6 bases). Between the trimmed V and J ends, which lost 5 bases and 3 bases, there was a span of 14 bases. This CDR3 comprises 14 residues. CDR1 is MNHEY and CDR2 is SMNVEV in the germline V gene (reference sequence).

The chain employs TRBV2 and TRBJ1-2, with TRBD1 matching 11 bases. The CDR3 length is 16 residues. Germline CDR1 reads SNHLY; CDR2 reads FYNNEI. V dropped 6 bases and J dropped 0; count of bases not matched to a gene: 6. The CDR3 DNA follows: TGTGCCAGCAGCGCCCGGACAGGGGGCGCTAACTATGGCTACACCTTC. Its translation: CASSARTGGANYGYTF.

In regard to this clone: Its ends do not fully match the called genes, so a read error is possible. CDR3: CAITEGQGNTEAFF. The CDR3 coding sequence is TGTGCCATCACTGAGGGACAGGGGAACACTGAAGCTTTCTTT. The J gene is TRBJ1-1, the V gene TRBV10-3; 9 bases line up with TRBD1. Germline assignment: CDR1 ENHRY and CDR2 SYGVKD. The CDR3 covers 14 residues.

The chain carries TRBV18 and TRBJ2-3; TRBD1 matches at 12 bases. Germline V gives CDR1 KGHSH, CDR2 LQKENI. V trimming: 3 bases; J trimming: 0 bases; junction bases outside the gene matches: 13. The CDR3 length is 20 residues. Written as DNA, the CDR3 is TGTGCCAGCTCACCGAATCTGGGACAGGGGGCATTAGGAAGCACAGATACGCAGTATTTT. Translated: CASSPNLGQGALGSTDTQYF.

The rearrangement uses TRBV5-4 and TRBJ1-1; TRBD1 matches 7 bases. Germline CDR1 SGHNT, CDR2 YYREEE (reference sequence). This CDR3 contains 15 residues. V shed 4 bases, J shed 5 bases, and the junction held 11 bases outside the gene matches. The CDR3 loop reads CASSPINRGSTEAFF. The CDR3 region has the DNA TGTGCCAGCAGCCCCATCAACAGGGGCAGTACTGAAGCTTTCTTT.

V and J are TRBV6-5 and TRBJ1-1; D is perhaps TRBD1 (6 bases). V was shortened by 8 bases and J by 0 bases, with 13 bases between the two germline ends. Germline values: CDR1 MNHEY, CDR2 SVGAGI. CDR3 size: 14 residues. CDR3 sequence reads: CASALQGLNTEAFF. As DNA, the CDR3 is TGTGCCAGCGCACTACAGGGCTTGAACACTGAAGCTTTCTTT.

The chain's CDR3 is CASSLGRGPYNEQFF. CDR3 DNA sequence: TGTGCCAGCAGCTTGGGCAGGGGCCCCTACAATGAGCAGTTCTTC. The V call is TRBV5-5, the J call TRBJ2-1, with a possible D match to TRBD1 (6 bases). Germline lookup yields CDR1 SGHKS and CDR2 YYEKEE (reference sequence). The V end lost 0 bases, the J end lost 2 bases, and 9 bases lay between the germline ends. The CDR3 has 15 amino acids. Together with reference TRBV5-5 and TRBJ2-1, the CDR3 gives the full variable domain: DAGVTQSPTHLIKTRGQQVTLRCSPISGHKSVSWYQQVLGQGPQFIFQYYEKEERGRGNFPDRFSARQFPNYSSELNVNALLLGDSALYLCASSLGRGPYNEQFFGPGTRLTVL.

In nucleotides, the CDR3 is TGTGCCAGCAGTCCTGCTTCCGGGACATATTACTATGGCTACACCTTC. Protein sequence: CASSPASGTYYYGYTF. This chain joins TRBV28 and TRBJ1-2, with D tentatively TRBD1 (6 bases). The V gene's germline CDR1 is MDHEN and CDR2 SYDVKM. The CDR3 has 16 amino acids. With 5 bases removed from V and 3 bases from J, the gap between germline ends came to 19 bases.

This sequence joins TRBV5-1 and TRBJ2-1; 7 bases map to TRBD2. Losses at the gene ends were 2 bases for V and 4 bases for J; bases not matched to a gene: 9. This CDR3 is built from 16 residues. The germline gives CDR1 SGHRS, CDR2 YFSETQ. This CDR3 is CASSFHSGTNYNEQFF. Written as DNA, the CDR3 is TGCGCCAGCAGCTTCCACTCCGGGACTAATTACAATGAGCAGTTCTTC.

The chain joins TRBV7-2 to TRBJ2-1; TRBD2 matches at 8 bases. The CDR3 spans 19 residues. CDR1 is SGHTA and CDR2 is FQGNSA in the germline V gene. The V segment lost 5 bases and the J segment 6 bases; nucleotides outside the gene matches: 21. The CDR3 DNA follows: TGTGCCAGCAGCCCAATGGGTAGGGTACTAGCGGCAACGAGCAATGAGCAGTTCTTC. This sequence encodes CASSPMGRVLAATSNEQFF.